Only a few counts were recorded for the clone carrying this T cell receptor beta chain. CDR3 size: 11 residues. V gave up 1 base and J gave up 5 bases, with 5 bases separating them. Germline V gene sequence: CDR1 SQVTM, CDR2 ANQGSEA. Treatment of the sample: oral pan-JAK inhibitor, 5-10 mg twice daily. RNA was isolated and reverse transcribed to cDNA, the sequencing template. Generated by immunoSEQ multiplex PCR, the TCRdb table keeps only in-frame clones and is missing some. The sample holds 100,000 to 120,000 clones, less than 60% seen once. These data are taken from a study of CD8+ T cells in alopecia areata.

The material was CD4+ T cells sorted from blood, obtained at week 24, from a patient treated with tofacitinib. The chain couples TRBV29-1 to TRBJ2-5; TRBD2 is a possible D gene (5 bases). This TCR derives from a human donor with alopecia areata. This CDR3 is CSVEGEETQYF. For the CDR3, the DNA is TGCAGCGTTGAAGGGGAGGAGACCCAGTACTTC.